These T cell receptor beta chains were read from a single sample in a study of cytotoxic CD8 clonotypes in ibrutinib-treated CLL. Libraries were prepared by immunoSEQ multiplex PCR; TCRdb keeps only in-frame clonotypes and omits some of them. The table shows about 45,000 clones, with under 80% occurring only once. The sample consisted of PBMCs, taken after 24 months of ibrutinib treatment. All receptors derive from a human donor with chronic lymphocytic leukemia. Both conserved end residues are part of each CDR3. Fields, in order: V gene, clone size, J gene, D gene, CDR3 DNA, CDR3 protein. A D gene is named only where the DNA matches it firmly. Size is omitted from some rows. Given values are once, few, many or a class for expanded clones.

>TRBV4-1|.|TRBJ1-3|.
TGCGCCAGCAGCCACCAGGGGAATTCTGGAAACACCATATATTTT
CASSHQGNSGNTIYF
>TRBV5-1|once|TRBJ2-1|.
TGCGCCAGCGGGTGGGACGTATACAATGAGCAGTTCTTC
CASGWDVYNEQFF
>TRBV4-1|few|TRBJ1-2|TRBD1
TGCGCCAGCAGCCTAGACAGGGGGCGTTCCCACTATGGCTACACCTTC
CASSLDRGRSHYGYTF
>TRBV4-2|few|TRBJ2-2|.
TGTGCCAGCAGCCAAGAAATCCTGGTCGGAGGGTTTGTCGGCGCCGGGGAGCTGTTTTTT
CASSQEILVGGFVGAGELFF
>TRBV4-2|.|TRBJ1-1|.
TGTGCCAGCAGCCGGGGGACACTCGTCGGCGAGCTGAACACTGAAGCTTTCTTT
CASSRGTLVGELNTEAFF
>TRBV6-1|.|TRBJ1-6|TRBD1
TGTGCCAGCAGTGAAAGAAACAGGGGGTGGAATTCACCCCTCCACTTT
CASSERNRGWNSPLHF
>TRBV6-5|.|TRBJ2-5|TRBD1
TGTGCCAGCAGTTACGACCTACCGACAGGGAGTGAGACCCAGTACTTC
CASSYDLPTGSETQYF
>TRBV19|.|TRBJ2-2|.
TGTGCCAGTAGTATTATCGCAGGGGAGCTGTTTTTT
CASSIIAGELFF
>TRBV29-1|.|TRBJ2-1|.
TGCAGCGCCCCCCCACTAACAGCGGCCTACAATGAGCAGTTCTTC
CSAPPLTAAYNEQFF
>TRBV5-4|.|TRBJ1-1|.
TGTGCCAGCAGCTCACCCCGCGGTATTACTGAAGCTTTCTTT
CASSSPRGITEAFF
>TRBV5-1|few|TRBJ2-6|.
TGCGCCAGCAGAACAGTAGTAGGTGGTGGGGCCAACGTCCTGACTTTC
CASRTVVGGGANVLTF
>TRBV18|.|TRBJ1-2|.
TGTGCCAGCTCACCAGTGTCATGGGGTTTGGACGATGGCTACACCTTC
CASSPVSWGLDDGYTF
>TRBV14|.|TRBJ2-3|.
TGTGCCAGCAGCCCTAAGCGGAGGTCGGGCACAGATACGCAGTATTTT
CASSPKRRSGTDTQYF
>TRBV30|.|TRBJ2-7|.
TGTGCCTGGAGTCAAATATCCGGGAGTCCGTACTTC
CAWSQISGSPYF
>TRBV2|once|TRBJ2-2|.
TGTGCCAGCAGCGCTTTAGCCGCCGGGGAGCTGTTTTTT
CASSALAAGELFF
>TRBV10-3|.|TRBJ2-5|TRBD2
TGTGCCATCAGTGCAGGGACTAGGGAGGAGGGGGGCTCCCAGTACTTC
CAISAGTREEGGSQYF
>TRBV7-9|.|TRBJ2-7|.
TGTGCCAGCAGCTCTCCGCTTGGCTACGAGCAGTACTTC
CASSSPLGYEQYF
>TRBV18|.|TRBJ1-4|.
TGTGCCAGCTCACCACTCGGCGAAAAACTGTTTTTT
CASSPLGEKLFF
>TRBV9|.|TRBJ2-3|.
TGTGCCAGCAGCGCTTACGGGGACGGGGACGATACGCAGTATTTT
CASSAYGDGDDTQYF
>TRBV5-1|.|TRBJ1-2|.
TGCGCCAGCAGCAGGACAGCCTTACCCTATGGCTACACCTTC
CASSRTALPYGYTF
>TRBV5-4|.|TRBJ1-2|.
TGTGCCAGCAGCTTGGCAGCGGGGAGGGGAGGGTATGGCTACACCTTC
CASSLAAGRGGYGYTF
>TRBV30|.|TRBJ1-2|.
TGTGCCTGGAGTGGAGGGTACGGCTACACCTTC
CAWSGGYGYTF
>TRBV5-8|.|TRBJ1-1|.
TGTGCCAGCAGCTTGTTCGCTGTGGGCACTGAAGCTTTCTTT
CASSLFAVGTEAFF
>TRBV18|few|TRBJ1-4|.
TGTGCCAGCTCACCATTTATCCTCAACGACAATGAAAAACTGTTTTTT
CASSPFILNDNEKLFF
>TRBV7-2|.|TRBJ2-3|.
TGTGCCAGCAGCTTAGGCCACACAGATACGCAGTATTTT
CASSLGHTDTQYF
>TRBV6-5|.|TRBJ1-5|.
TGTGCCAGCAGTTATGGTCCAGACAATCAGCCCCAGCATTTT
CASSYGPDNQPQHF
>TRBV14|.|TRBJ2-7|.
TGTGCCAGCAGCCCTCGACATTCTAGCTCCTACGAGCAGTACTTC
CASSPRHSSSYEQYF
>TRBV6-1|.|TRBJ1-3|TRBD1
TGTGCCAGTCAGACAGGGGCGAGCTCTGGAAACACCATATATTTT
CASQTGASSGNTIYF
>TRBV7-9|medium-sized|TRBJ1-4|TRBD1
TGTGCCAGCAGCCTCCGGACAGGGGATAATGAAAAACTGTTTTTT
CASSLRTGDNEKLFF
>TRBV6-5|.|TRBJ2-3|.
TGTGCCAGCAAGGGGGGATTCACAGATACGCAGTATTTT
CASKGGFTDTQYF
>TRBV6-1|.|TRBJ1-4|.
TGTGCCACCCAAAGAACTAATGAAAAACTGTTTTTT
CATQRTNEKLFF
>TRBV9|few|TRBJ2-7|.
TGTGCCAGCAGCGTAGGGGGGCGATACTTC
CASSVGGRYF
>TRBV4-1|few|TRBJ2-7|.
TGCGCCAGCAGCCGCCTCGTGGGGACATTCTCCTACGAGCAGTACTTC
CASSRLVGTFSYEQYF
>TRBV10-3|.|TRBJ2-7|.
TGTGCCAGCAGTCTGACCGGGAGCTACGAGCAGTACTTC
CASSLTGSYEQYF
>TRBV29-1|once|TRBJ2-1|TRBD1
TGCAGCGTTGATCCCGGGACAGCGTTCTCCCGGACCCACAATGAGCAGTTCTTC
CSVDPGTAFSRTHNEQFF
>TRBV18|.|TRBJ2-7|.
TGTGCCAGCTCACGAGACAGCTACGAGCAGTACTTC
CASSRDSYEQYF
>TRBV27|.|TRBJ1-6|.
TGTGCCAGCACGACACGGACTGTCAATTCACCCCTCCACTTT
CASTTRTVNSPLHF
>TRBV7-9|few|TRBJ2-5|.
TGTGCCAGCAGCAGAGGTGGCTCGGGGACCCAGTACTTC
CASSRGGSGTQYF
>TRBV7-9|.|TRBJ1-5|.
TGTGCCAGCAGCTTAGAGGGGATTGGCAATCAGCCCCAGCATTTT
CASSLEGIGNQPQHF
>TRBV6-1|many|TRBJ1-5|.
TGTGCCAGCAGTGACCCGGGACATAACAATCAGCCCCAGCATTTT
CASSDPGHNNQPQHF
>TRBV5-1|.|TRBJ2-3|.
TGCGCCAGCAGCTTGGTTCTACTCGGGAGCACAGATACGCAGTATTTT
CASSLVLLGSTDTQYF
>TRBV7-2|once|TRBJ2-1|TRBD2
TGTGCCAGCAGCTTAGAGGCCAGCGGGGGGGTCTTC
CASSLEASGGVF
>TRBV19|.|TRBJ2-1|.
TGTGCCAGTAGTATAGATCGCGGAGGCTATGAGCAGTTCTTC
CASSIDRGGYEQFF
>TRBV5-1|.|TRBJ2-2|.
TGCGCCAGCAGCTTGGGAGTTTCCGGGGAGCTGTTTTTT
CASSLGVSGELFF
>TRBV9|.|TRBJ2-1|TRBD1
TGTGCCAGCAGCGCCCCCTTCGGGACAGGGTCTTTTGAGCAGTTCTTC
CASSAPFGTGSFEQFF
>TRBV18|.|TRBJ2-3|TRBD1
TGTGCCAGCTCATCGACAGGGGGCAAAAATACGCAGTATTTT
CASSSTGGKNTQYF
>TRBV7-9|.|TRBJ2-1|.
TGTGCCACCTCCCATGAGCAGTTCTTC
CATSHEQFF
>TRBV18|.|TRBJ2-1|.
TGTGCCAGCTCCCCTACCCAGACAAGGGGGCAGTTCTTC
CASSPTQTRGQFF
>TRBV7-2|.|TRBJ2-7|TRBD1
TGTGCCAGCAGCTTACCTACAGGGGACGAGCAGTACTTC
CASSLPTGDEQYF
>TRBV4-1|.|TRBJ1-2|.
TGCGCCAGCAGCCAAGAAGGACGGTATGGCTACACCTTC
CASSQEGRYGYTF